The present T cell receptor (beta chain) was sequenced within a study of Graves' ophthalmopathy and Graves' hyperthyroidism. This clonotype was seen repeatedly, ten times or more. What it binds is not known. Whole-study findings and limits: A model of 13 signatures distinguished ophthalmopathy from stable hyperthyroidism at about 86% sensitivity and about 80% specificity.

The diagnosis was founded upon clinical symptoms, serum thyroxine, TRAb, thyroid ultrasound and orbital computed tomography. Amplified material comprised TCR beta CDR3 regions derived from RNA transcripts. HTBI primers primed a first-round RT-PCR, and a second-round multiplex PCR followed. TCRdb used MiXCR to reprocess the multiplex PCR reads, holding one entry per CDR3 protein. The sample comprises about 400,000 distinct CDR3 sequences, 15% of which are singletons, and approximately 7% rests with the top ten. V lost 8 bases and J lost 0, with 13 bases in between. CDR3 length: 14 amino acids. This receptor was identified in a woman in her late teens or twenties with stable Graves' hyperthyroidism. The V and J genes are TRBV12-3 or TRBV12-4 and TRBJ1-2; possible D gene TRBD1, 5 bases. Sequenced input: peripheral blood. The CDR3 here is CASAGTDPNYGYTF. In nucleotides, the CDR3 is TGTGCCAGCGCCGGGACGGACCCTAACTATGGCTACACCTTC.